The following is a TCR beta chain sequence with its context. A read error may account for a junction end that differs from germline. TCRbeta libraries were built with three rounds of nested PCR, modified from ARM-PCR. One entry per CDR3 protein results from TCRdb running MiXCR on the multiplex PCR reads. Here the sample spans some 100,000 distinct CDR3 sequences, 50% to 70% being singletons. The data are from a study of tumor and adjacent non-tumor tissue in lung cancer. This sample's RNA came from whole unsorted tissue. More than 3 cm separated this lung sample from the edge of the tumor. The sequence was collected from a man aged 25 to 40 with non-small cell lung cancer. Sequenced input: distant non-tumor lung tissue.

CDR3: CASRLNSNTEAFF. CDR3 nucleotides: TGTGCCAGCAGATTAAACAGTAACACTGAAGCTTTCTTT. The rearrangement uses TRBV7-3 and TRBJ1-1, with D unclear. The CDR3 has 13 amino acids. CDR1 and CDR2 (germline): SGHTA, FQGTGA.